The T cell receptor (beta chain) described here comes from a study of blood T cell repertoires in COVID-19. The CDR3 covers 17 residues. Per the germline V gene, CDR1 is MNHEY and CDR2 is SMNVEV (reference sequence). The germline V and J ends were trimmed by 2 bases and 0 bases, with 14 bases remaining between them. Libraries were prepared by immunoSEQ multiplex PCR; TCRdb keeps only in-frame clonotypes and omits some of them. Among fewer than 350,000 clones listed, 65% to 90% were seen once. This TCR was sampled from a woman aged 40 to 50 with acute COVID-19. Sequenced material: PBMCs or T cells enriched from blood (not recorded which). The rearrangement joins TRBV27 to TRBJ1-5; weak D call: TRBD1 (5 bases). The CDR3 loop reads CASSLGAGPSSNQPQHF. Written as DNA, the CDR3 is TGTGCCAGCAGTTTAGGTGCGGGGCCAAGTAGCAATCAGCCCCAGCATTTT.